These 21 T cell receptor beta chains originate from one sample sequenced in a study of vaccination effects on CD4 cells after COVID-19. Generated by immunoSEQ multiplex PCR, the TCRdb table keeps only in-frame clones and is missing some. In the table there are roughly 41,000 clones, over 60% of which are singletons. No antigens are known for them. Sequencing in the ViraFEST assay came after antigen-specific CD4+ T cells had been expanded with viral peptide pools, which were used to stimulate PBMC. Once cultured for approximately 10 days, the cells underwent separation to obtain CD4+ T cells. Each participant was given two doses of one vaccine (BNT162b2 or mRNA-1273). Specimen: CD4+ T cells from PBMCs cultured with HCoV-OC43 spike peptides, collected after COVID-19 vaccination. The sample's subset: HCoV-OC43 spike overlapping peptide pool stimulation. These receptors were obtained from a human donor who received a COVID-19 vaccine.

This clone was seen once. The chain combines TRBV10-3 with TRBJ2-7, with D hard to call. CDR3 length: 14 residues. The germline gives CDR1 ENHRY, CDR2 SYGVKD. The V and J ends lost 3 bases and 2 bases respectively, with 11 bases between them. CDR3 DNA sequence: TGTGCCATCAGTGACGCGAAGCTCACCTACGAGCAGTACTTC. As protein: CAISDAKLTYEQYF.

V is TRBV7-6 and J is TRBJ2-5, with 7 bases lining up with TRBD1. The V and J ends lost 1 base and 5 bases, in that order; junction bases with no gene match: 13. This CDR3 contains 17 residues. Germline V gives CDR1 SGHVS, CDR2 FNYEAQ. The DNA for the CDR3 is TGTGCCAGCAGCTTAGTGCCCCCTTCCGGGACAGTGGAGACCCAGTACTTC. Translated: CASSLVPPSGTVETQYF.

This chain uses TRBV5-1 with TRBJ1-2; no reliable D call. The CDR3 has 13 amino acids. Germline V gene lookup returns CDR1 SGHRS and CDR2 YFSETQ. V lost 2 bases and J 2 bases, leaving 7 bases between the germline ends. The CDR3 sequence: CASSLGLNYGYTF. The CDR3 region has the DNA TGCGCCAGCAGCTTAGGCTTAAACTATGGCTACACCTTC.

The rearrangement links TRBV2 to TRBJ1-1; weak D call: TRBD1 (5 bases). The CDR3 spans 15 residues. Germline V gene lookup returns CDR1 SNHLY and CDR2 FYNNEI. Trimming took off 6 bases at V and 7 bases at J, with 21 bases between the two ends. The CDR3 loop reads CASRSRDARSFEAFF. Here the CDR3 DNA reads TGTGCCAGCAGGTCCCGGGACGCCCGAAGCTTTGAAGCTTTCTTT.

The rearrangement links TRBV7-9 to TRBJ2-4; D tentatively fits TRBD1 or TRBD2 (6 bases each). The CDR3 loop spans 15 amino acids. The V and J ends lost 1 base and 7 bases respectively, with 14 bases between them. CDR1 and CDR2 (germline): SEHNR, FQNEAQ (reference sequence). CDR3 residues: CASSLVQGTWNIQYF. The CDR3 DNA reads TGTGCCAGCAGCTTAGTTCAGGGGACTTGGAACATTCAGTACTTC. Combining the CDR3 with reference TRBV7-9 and TRBJ2-4 gives the whole variable domain DTGVSQNPRHKITKRGQNVTFRCDPISEHNRLYWYRQTLGQGPEFLTYFQNEAQLEKSRLLSDRFSAERPKGSFSTLEIQRTEQGDSAMYLCASSLVQGTWNIQYFGAGTRLSVL.

The CDR3 bases are TGCAGCGTTGAACCTCACTCCGGCGAAAAACTGTTTTTT. This codes for CSVEPHSGEKLFF. The V gene is TRBV29-1, the J gene TRBJ1-4, with D unclear. The CDR3 has 13 residues. Trimming removed 2 bases from V and 8 bases from J, with 12 bases in between. From germline, CDR1 is SQVTM and CDR2 ANQGSEA.

The rearrangement links TRBV6-1 to TRBJ1-5, with D possibly matching TRBD1 (6 bases). CDR3 length: 14 residues. V lost 3 bases to trimming and J lost 3 bases, with 9 bases between them. Germline V lookup: CDR1 MNHNS, CDR2 SASEGT. CDR3 residues: CASSDRTVNQPQHF. The CDR3 nucleotides read TGTGCCAGCAGTGATCGGACAGTCAATCAGCCCCAGCATTTT.

This sequence joins TRBV5-1 and TRBJ1-1; D unclear. The V end lost 5 bases, the J end lost 2 bases, and 16 bases lay between the germline ends. Germline loops: CDR1 SGHRS, CDR2 YFSETQ. This CDR3 spans 15 amino acids. CDR3 nucleotides: TGCGCCAGCAGGAGATGGTTCGAAGGAAACACTGAAGCTTTCTTT. As protein: CASRRWFEGNTEAFF.

This rearrangement joins TRBV14 to TRBJ1-3; tentative D call: TRBD1 (5 bases). V was shortened by 3 bases and J by 6 bases, with 12 bases between the two germline ends. Germline CDR1 is SGHDN and CDR2 is FVKESK. The CDR3 is 14 amino acids. DNA for the CDR3: TGTGCCAGCAGCCACGGGACGGTCCTAAACACCATATATTTT. As protein: CASSHGTVLNTIYF. Complete variable domain (other parts from reference TRBV14 and TRBJ1-3): EAGVTQFPSHSVIEKGQTVTLRCDPISGHDNLYWYRRVMGKEIKFLLHFVKESKQDESGMPNNRFLAERTGGTYSTLKVQPAELEDSGVYFCASSHGTVLNTIYFGEGSWLTVV.

This chain links TRBV5-1 with TRBJ2-7; TRBD2 matches at 13 bases. The CDR3 sequence is 17 residues long. The trim removed 2 bases at V and 5 bases at J, leaving 10 bases unmatched. The germline V gene encodes CDR1 SGHRS and CDR2 YFSETQ. CDR3 in DNA: TGCGCCAGCAGCTTCTTTCCGACTAGCGGGAGGCTTGACGAGCAGTACTTC. Translating it yields CASSFFPTSGRLDEQYF.

For this clone: This CDR3 is also generated by other DNA sequences in the sample. The chain has TRBV5-8 and TRBJ2-1; unclear D gene. The V and J ends lost 3 bases and 4 bases respectively, with 2 bases between them. The CDR3 length is 11 residues. The germline gives CDR1 SGHTS, CDR2 YDEGEE. For the CDR3, the DNA is TGTGCCAGCAGCTCTTACAATGAGCAGTTCTTC. Its translation is CASSSYNEQFF.

This clone has a handful of counts. The V and J genes are TRBV19 and TRBJ2-3, with 8 nucleotides matching TRBD2. The CDR3 covers 16 residues. V gave up 4 bases and J gave up 2 bases; unmatched junction bases: 8. Per germline, CDR1 LNHDA and CDR2 SQIVND (reference sequence). CDR3 sequence: CASSSVGSGNTDTQYF. CDR3 nucleotides: TGTGCCAGTAGTAGCGTAGGTAGCGGGAACACAGATACGCAGTATTTT.

This chain connects TRBV24-1 to TRBJ2-3; D is unclear. The CDR3 length is 18 residues. From germline, CDR1 is KGHDR and CDR2 SFDVKD. Deletions cut 2 bases from V and 1 base from J, with 18 bases between. The CDR3 sequence is CATSDSTNWAERTDTQYF. CDR3 bases: TGTGCCACCAGTGATTCGACGAATTGGGCGGAGCGCACAGATACGCAGTATTTT.

The chain joins TRBV6-5 to TRBJ2-7; 7 bases match TRBD2. The V gene's germline CDR1 is MNHEY and CDR2 SVGAGI. V shed 0 bases and J 7 bases; nucleotides not matched to a gene: 9. This CDR3 comprises 15 residues. The CDR3, as DNA: TGTGCCAGCAGTTACTCCACCGGGACTATGATGGAGCAGTACTTC. Protein product: CASSYSTGTMMEQYF.

V and J are TRBV2 and TRBJ2-1; TRBD1 matches at 8 bases. The CDR3 runs to 16 residues. V lost 6 bases to trimming and J lost 4 bases; unmatched junction nucleotides: 11. CDR1 is SNHLY and CDR2 is FYNNEI in the germline V gene. CDR3 coding DNA: TGTGCCAGCAGACCTGACCGGGACAGGCTTTACAATGAGCAGTTCTTC. This encodes CASRPDRDRLYNEQFF.

The V call is TRBV5-4, the J call TRBJ1-1; no clear D. The CDR3 contains 15 residues. V was pared by 1 base and J by 0 bases, with 10 bases between. The germline CDR1 and CDR2 sequences are SGHNT and YYREEE (reference sequence). The CDR3 here is CASSLRRGLNTEAFF. DNA for the CDR3: TGTGCCAGCAGCTTGAGGAGAGGATTGAACACTGAAGCTTTCTTT.

CDR3 sequence: CASRLTLEGWAFF. Here the CDR3 DNA reads TGTGCCAGCCGACTCACCCTCGAAGGTTGGGCTTTCTTT. V and J are TRBV28 and TRBJ1-1; D gene uncertain. CDR1 and CDR2 from the germline V gene are MDHEN and SYDVKM. The ends were cut back, 8 bases at V and 11 bases at J, with 21 bases in the middle. CDR3 length equals 13 residues.

This chain joins TRBV6-5 and TRBJ1-5, with D possibly matching TRBD1 (6 bases). The V gene lost 11 bases and the J gene lost 7 bases, with 15 bases spanning the gap. The CDR3 spans 12 residues. The V gene's germline CDR1 is MNHEY and CDR2 SVGAGI. CDR3 coding DNA: TGTGCCGGCCACAGGGCCAACCAGCCCCAGCATTTT. As protein: CAGHRANQPQHF.

The chain employs TRBV14 and TRBJ2-5, with D perhaps matching TRBD2 (5 bases). The V gene lost 4 bases and the J gene lost 5 bases, with 17 bases spanning the gap. Germline assignment: CDR1 SGHDN and CDR2 FVKESK. CDR3 length equals 15 residues. CDR3 sequence reads: CASSPQWAEGETQYF. DNA of the CDR3: TGTGCCAGCAGCCCCCAGTGGGCCGAGGGTGAGACCCAGTACTTC.

This chain joins TRBV7-9 and TRBJ2-1; the match to TRBD2 covers 16 bases. V lost 0 bases, J lost 9 bases, and 5 bases stayed unmatched. This CDR3 has 17 residues. CDR1 and CDR2 from the germline V gene are SEHNR and FQNEAQ (reference sequence). The chain's CDR3 is CASSLASGLAGGSEQFF. CDR3 nucleotide sequence: TGTGCCAGCAGCTTAGCGTCGGGACTAGCGGGAGGGAGTGAGCAGTTCTTC.

The chain joins TRBV19 to TRBJ1-4; TRBD1 might be the D (5 bases). This CDR3 region has 13 residues. V gave up 6 bases and J gave up 8 bases, with 13 bases separating them. CDR1 is LNHDA, CDR2 SQIVND, per germline (reference sequence). CDR3 sequence reads: CASSEGREEKLFF. Written as DNA, the CDR3 is TGTGCCAGTAGCGAGGGACGTGAGGAAAAACTGTTTTTT.